The next 22 T cell receptor beta chains were all read from a single sample in a study of T cells after yellow fever vaccination. MiXCR, run by TCRdb on the 5' RACE reads, gives a single entry per CDR3 protein. The data hold approximately 85,000 distinct CDR3 sequences, with about 14% observed a single time. The source material was CD8+ T cells not binding an NS4B(214-222) dextramer, sorted from PBMCs, sampled roughly 20 days after the first yellow fever vaccination. The origin of the receptors is a man aged 18 to 30 who received the YFV17D yellow fever vaccine.

This clonotype was detected a few times. J is TRBJ1-1 and V is TRBV7-9; no clear D gene. Trimming shortened V by 5 bases and J by 4 bases, and 8 bases separated the two germline ends. Germline-derived CDR1 and CDR2 are SEHNR and FQNEAQ (reference sequence). This CDR3 is built from 12 residues. The CDR3 loop reads CASSADSTEAFF. The CDR3 nucleotides read TGTGCCAGCAGCGCCGACTCCACTGAAGCTTTCTTT.

This clonotype has more than one count but fewer than ten. This chain connects TRBV7-3 to TRBJ2-1; D is perhaps TRBD1 (6 bases). CDR3 length equals 16 residues. The germline gives CDR1 SGHTA, CDR2 FQGTGA. The germline V and J ends were trimmed by 6 bases and 5 bases, with 20 bases remaining between them. CDR3 sequence: CASRLDPTGSHNEQFF. CDR3 nucleotides: TGTGCCAGCAGGTTGGACCCGACAGGTTCCCACAATGAGCAGTTCTTC.

The gene calls are TRBV12-3 or TRBV12-4 and TRBJ1-2; TRBD1 matches 8 bases. The length of the CDR3 is 14 residues. With 5 bases clipped from V and 7 bases from J, the junction kept 9 bases outside the gene matches. CDR3 sequence reads: CASSHIQGAGGYTF. DNA for the CDR3: TGTGCCAGCAGTCACATCCAGGGGGCGGGTGGCTACACCTTC.

The chain joins TRBV29-1 to TRBJ2-2; D possibly corresponds to TRBD1 (6 bases). This CDR3 contains 14 residues. The V gene's germline CDR1 is SQVTM and CDR2 ANQGSEA. V was clipped by 4 bases and J by 2 bases, with 11 bases between them. The CDR3 is CSVGVRGNTGELFF. For the CDR3, the DNA is TGCAGCGTTGGAGTCAGGGGTAACACCGGGGAGCTGTTTTTT.

The chain couples TRBV5-1 to TRBJ2-5, with 8 bases aligning to TRBD2. The CDR3 loop spans 16 amino acids. With V trimmed by 4 bases and J by 2 bases, 10 bases remained unmatched. Germline CDR1 is SGHRS and CDR2 is YFSETQ. The CDR3 sequence is CASSPRRGALQETQYF. For the CDR3, the DNA is TGCGCCAGCAGCCCTAGGCGGGGGGCTCTACAAGAGACCCAGTACTTC.

The chain employs TRBV27 and TRBJ2-1; D unresolved. The germline CDR1 and CDR2 sequences are MNHEY and SMNVEV (reference sequence). This CDR3 contains 16 residues. Trimming removed 5 bases at V and 4 bases at J, with 18 bases between. CDR3 sequence reads: CASSLQPPQLYNEQFF. In nucleotides, the CDR3 is TGTGCCAGCAGTCTCCAGCCCCCCCAACTTTACAATGAGCAGTTCTTC.

This clonotype has more than one count but fewer than ten. J is TRBJ1-5 and V is TRBV15, with D tentatively TRBD1 (6 bases). In germline, CDR1 is LNHNV, CDR2 YYDKDF (reference sequence). V gave up 0 bases and J gave up 6 bases, with 12 bases separating them. The CDR3 is 15 amino acids. The CDR3 coding sequence is TGTGCCACCAGCAGAGACAGGGGACGGAGTCAGCCCCAGCATTTT. Amino acid sequence: CATSRDRGRSQPQHF.

This chain links TRBV11-2 with TRBJ2-3; possible D gene TRBD2, 7 bases. Trimming pared 3 bases from V and 3 bases from J, leaving 13 bases between. Germline CDR1 SGHAT, CDR2 FQNNGV. This CDR3 has 15 amino acids. CDR3 loop: CASSFRGGATDTQYF. Here the CDR3 DNA reads TGTGCCAGCAGCTTTCGTGGGGGGGCGACAGATACGCAGTATTTT.

The V call is TRBV6-2 or TRBV6-3, the J call TRBJ2-1; tentatively, D is TRBD1 (5 bases). The CDR3 length is 14 residues. V dropped 2 bases and J dropped 8 bases, with 13 bases sitting between them. Looked up from germline, CDR1 is MNHEY and CDR2 is SVGEGT. The CDR3 sequence: CASSYGQGWDEQFF. Written as DNA, the CDR3 is TGTGCCAGCAGTTACGGGCAGGGCTGGGATGAGCAGTTCTTC.

This clonotype was found many times. The chain joins TRBV7-2 to TRBJ1-2, with TRBD1 matching 8 bases. CDR3 length: 16 residues. CDR1 is SGHTA, CDR2 FQGNSA, per germline. Losses at the gene ends were 5 bases for V and 2 bases for J; bases not matched to a gene: 10. Here the CDR3 reads CASSLPAWTGNYGYTF. CDR3 nucleotide sequence: TGTGCCAGCAGCCTACCTGCCTGGACAGGGAACTATGGCTACACCTTC.

This clonotype was recorded a few times. The chain carries TRBV19 and TRBJ1-5; TRBD1 aligns across 8 bases. The germline gives CDR1 LNHDA, CDR2 SQIVND (reference sequence). This CDR3 has 14 residues. The V and J ends lost 7 bases and 11 bases, in that order; junction bases with no gene match: 13. CDR3 amino acids: CASTSTGGVVSQHF. The CDR3 nucleotides are TGTGCCAGTACCTCAACAGGGGGGGTAGTGTCCCAGCATTTT.

This clonotype was counted ten times or more. In nucleotides, the CDR3 is TGTGCCAGCAGCTTAGGGACAGGGGTCCCCGGGGAGCTGTTTTTT. Its translation: CASSLGTGVPGELFF. The J gene is TRBJ2-2, the V gene TRBV13, with 8 positions matching TRBD1. The germline V gene encodes CDR1 PRHDT and CDR2 FYEKMQ (reference sequence). After removal of 0 bases from V and 6 bases from J, the junction contained 3 bases not matched to a gene. This CDR3 has 15 residues.

The V gene is TRBV5-1, the J gene TRBJ2-7, with 10 nucleotides matching TRBD1. J was trimmed by 5 bases and V by 4 bases; bases with no gene match: 6. The CDR3 runs 14 residues. Per the germline V gene, CDR1 is SGHRS and CDR2 is YFSETQ. CDR3 sequence (DNA): TGCGCCAGCAGCCCGTGGACAGGGGGTAACGAGCAGTACGTC. Translated: CASSPWTGGNEQYV.

Only a few counts were recorded for this clonotype. This chain uses TRBV7-9 with TRBJ1-1; possibly TRBD1 for D (5 bases). From germline, CDR1 is SEHNR and CDR2 FQNEAQ (reference sequence). This CDR3 is 12 amino acids long. The V end lost 6 bases, the J end lost 1 base, and 6 bases lay between the germline ends. CDR3 bases: TGTGCCAGCAGAAGGGGGAACACTGAAGCTTTCTTT. Translating gives CASRRGNTEAFF.

This chain connects TRBV6-1 to TRBJ1-4; 7 nucleotides match TRBD1. J was trimmed by 7 bases and V by 5 bases; bases with no gene match: 4. This CDR3 region has 13 residues. Per the germline V gene, CDR1 is MNHNS and CDR2 is SASEGT. CDR3 sequence: CASSTGAGEKLFF. The CDR3 nucleotides read TGTGCCAGCAGTACAGGGGCAGGTGAAAAACTGTTTTTT.

Only a few counts were recorded for this clonotype. The chain links TRBV4-2 to TRBJ1-1; TRBD1 is a possible D gene (5 bases). CDR1 LGHNA and CDR2 YNFKEQ come from the germline V gene. The CDR3 is made up of 14 amino acids. Trimming cost V 1 base and J 5 bases, with 11 bases left between them. The CDR3, as DNA: TGTGCCAGCAGCCAAGTCGGGGCGACTACTGAAGCTTTCTTT. This gives the protein CASSQVGATTEAFF.

This clonotype was counted only a few times. This CDR3 reads CASSTIFAGGLQNTGELFF. The CDR3 DNA follows: TGTGCCAGCAGTACGATATTCGCGGGGGGGCTTCAGAACACCGGGGAGCTGTTTTTT. This rearrangement joins TRBV6-2 or TRBV6-3 to TRBJ2-2; 9 bases are shared with TRBD2. The CDR3 extends over 19 amino acids. V gave up 5 bases and J gave up 1 base; unmatched junction bases: 14. The germline gives CDR1 MNHEY, CDR2 SVGEGT.

This clonotype was recorded a few times. The genes are TRBV4-3 and TRBJ1-2; D remains unclear. Germline values: CDR1 LGHNA, CDR2 YSLEER. Trimming removed 4 bases at V and 7 bases at J, with 22 bases between. This CDR3 spans 16 amino acids. CDR3 sequence: CASSLTPGSGFSGYTF. The CDR3 DNA reads TGCGCCAGCAGCCTCACCCCGGGATCCGGTTTCAGTGGCTACACCTTC.

This chain connects TRBV7-2 to TRBJ2-1; TRBD2 matches at 9 bases. This CDR3 has 15 residues. V shed 5 bases, J shed 10 bases, and the junction held 12 bases outside the gene matches. Germline CDR1 reads SGHTA; CDR2 reads FQGNSA. The CDR3 region has the DNA TGTGCCAGCAGCACCGGGGGAAGCGGGGGGACAGAGCAGTTCTTC. It yields the protein CASSTGGSGGTEQFF.

The chain uses TRBV7-9 and TRBJ2-7, with D perhaps TRBD1 or TRBD2 (5 bases each). Germline V CDR1 and CDR2: SEHNR, FQNEAQ (reference sequence). This CDR3 has 11 amino acids. V was clipped by 3 bases and J by 7 bases, with 7 bases between them. The CDR3 region has the DNA TGTGCCAGCAGCTTCGGGGCAGAGCAGTACTTC. Amino acid sequence: CASSFGAEQYF. Full variable domain (rest looked up from reference TRBV7-9 and TRBJ2-7): DTGVSQNPRHKITKRGQNVTFRCDPISEHNRLYWYRQTLGQGPEFLTYFQNEAQLEKSRLLSDRFSAERPKGSFSTLEIQRTEQGDSAMYLCASSFGAEQYFGPGTRLTVT.

This clonotype was counted many times. V usage is TRBV24-1 and J usage is TRBJ2-3; possibly TRBD2 for D (6 bases). The CDR3 is 15 amino acids. V was shortened by 8 bases and J by 4 bases, with 18 bases between the two germline ends. From germline, CDR1 is KGHDR and CDR2 SFDVKD. This CDR3 reads CATNDTKPGADTQYF. The CDR3, as DNA: TGTGCCACCAACGATACAAAGCCGGGGGCAGATACGCAGTATTTT.

This clonotype has more than one count but fewer than ten. V is TRBV14 and J is TRBJ1-2; D is unresolved. CDR1 is SGHDN, CDR2 FVKESK, per germline. V lost 1 base, J lost 8 bases, and 17 bases lay in between. CDR3 length: 15 residues. The CDR3 DNA follows: TGTGCCAGCAGCCAAGTACGAGCGCTCCCGATAGGCTACACCTTC. It translates to CASSQVRALPIGYTF.